Listed below are T cell receptor beta chains from one sample, sequenced in a study of blood T cell repertoires in COVID-19. Libraries were prepared by immunoSEQ multiplex PCR; TCRdb keeps only in-frame clonotypes and omits some of them. The sample includes some 130,000 clones, 80% to 85% of them seen just once. Sequencing was done on a sample of peripheral blood. The receptors were sampled from a woman in her sixties or seventies with active or convalescent COVID-19. Each CDR3 is given without its conserved first and last residue.

TRBJ2-3 TRBV15 ATSTFRETEQY
TRBJ1-1 TRBV6-5 ASSNPGQGGLEAF
TRBJ1-1 TRBV7-2 ASSLRAANTEAF
TRBJ1-3 TRBV6-1 ASSVQGAMSGNTIY
TRBJ2-5 TRBV9 ASSAGQGRETQY
TRBJ2-1 TRBV12-5 ASGPSGGIEQF
TRBJ2-2 TRBV18 ASSPPAQGPGELF
TRBJ2-3 TRBV7-6 ASSLGELFTQY
TRBJ1-5 TRBV2 ASAVENNQPQH
TRBJ1-4 TRBV28 ASSPPGQGREKLF
TRBJ2-3 TRBV6-5 ASSYDGGVTTDTQY
TRBJ2-7 TRBV29-1 SVGRGPALSYEQY
TRBJ1-2 TRBV5-6 ASSPAGQVYGYT
TRBJ2-3 TRBV7-8 ASSLATGGPPSTDTQY
TRBJ2-1 TRBV3-1/TRBV3-2 ASSPGTSGFEQF
TRBJ1-6 TRBV7-8 ASSPQGGRSSPLH
TRBJ1-1 TRBV27 ASSGRGSGHTEAF
TRBJ1-4 TRBV6-5 ASSYYRGEKLF
TRBJ1-1 TRBV7-9 ASSSPRTEAF
TRBJ1-2 TRBV4-2 ASSQTANYGYT
TRBJ2-3 TRBV6-6 ASSANGKMTDTQY
TRBJ2-7 TRBV19 ASSIYGSSYEQY
TRBJ2-3 TRBV6-5 ASSSPQDFTQY
TRBJ1-2 TRBV28 ASSWQANYGYT
TRBJ1-2 TRBV27 ASSKGGEVGYGYT
TRBJ1-1 TRBV30 AFSGQVNTEAF
TRBJ2-3 TRBV7-6 ASSLAGVNGDTQY
TRBJ1-2 TRBV30 AWSRGITSGYT
TRBJ2-3 TRBV5-1 ASRRAGNTDTQY
TRBJ2-7 TRBV28 ASSPGEGARIEQY
TRBJ2-7 TRBV2 ASSPVEGSEQY
TRBJ1-1 TRBV6-1 ASSESWPGAEAF
TRBJ2-2 TRBV19 ASSPPDRDTGELF
TRBJ1-5 TRBV10-2 ASSDQYSNQPQH
TRBJ1-1 TRBV28 ASSLMEPGQGSTEAF
TRBJ2-2 TRBV10-3 AISGEHHSTGELF
TRBJ1-5 TRBV24-1 ATSGVDREGQPQH
TRBJ1-4 TRBV19 ASSRGATNEKLF
TRBJ1-5 TRBV4-1 ASSLSETGGLNQPQH
TRBJ1-5 TRBV28 ASSSIWTGRNQPQH
TRBJ1-2 TRBV7-2 ASSQGTGGGYT
TRBJ2-4 TRBV2 ASSEARRTAFNIQY
TRBJ2-1 TRBV27 ASSPDYPSYNEQF
TRBJ1-1 TRBV10-2 ASSESGQGRTEAF
TRBJ2-5 TRBV7-2 ASSIGTSGGQETQY
TRBJ2-5 TRBV18 ASSFPGEETQY
TRBJ1-2 TRBV6-2/TRBV6-3 ASSYLDGYT
TRBJ2-1 TRBV19 ASSWRGDNEQF
TRBJ2-3 TRBV11-2 ASTLGRSSDTQY
TRBJ1-2 TRBV2 ASSEGTGGYGYT
TRBJ1-2 TRBV25-1 ASSMVGTGYGYT
TRBJ1-1 TRBV27 ASRPNRGEAF
TRBJ2-6 TRBV19 ASSSTGWATSGANVLT
TRBJ2-2 TRBV2 ASSTGGPSTGELF